The 26 T cell receptor beta chains below come from one sample, sequenced in a study of response to subunit inactivated influenza vaccine. In TCRdb, the RT-PCR reads were re-called with MiXCR into one record per CDR3 protein. The sample has about half a million distinct CDR3 sequences; about 25% are singletons. The input for sequencing was CD4+ T cells sorted from PBMCs, taken about 5 days after vaccination. The receptor source for this set is a man aged 45-60 years who received an inactivated influenza vaccine.

The chain is built from TRBV20-1 and TRBJ2-7, with 11 bases aligning to TRBD2. The germline V gene has CDR1 DFQATT and CDR2 SNEGSKA (reference sequence). This CDR3 has 15 residues. With V trimmed by 6 bases and J by 7 bases, 14 bases remained unmatched. The CDR3 DNA sequence: TGCAGTGCGTTGGTAGCGGGAGGGTTCTTGGTGGAGCAGTACTTC. Encoded protein: CSALVAGGFLVEQYF.

Points on this clonotype: One end of the junction varies from germline; a read error may be responsible. This sequence joins TRBV12-3 or TRBV12-4 and TRBJ2-5; 10 bases match TRBD2. The CDR3 extends over 16 amino acids. The CDR3 coding sequence is TGTGCCAGCCGTATGAGCGGGGGGGCCCGAGGGGAGACCCAGTGCTTC. Translating it yields CASRMSGGARGETQCF.

The chain is built from TRBV6-2 or TRBV6-3 and TRBJ2-6; no clear D gene. Germline V CDR1 and CDR2: MNHEY, SVGEGT. The length of the CDR3 is 15 residues. V lost 1 base to trimming and J lost 0 bases, with 4 bases between them. The CDR3 nucleotides are TGTGCCAGCAGTTACTACCGCTCTGGGGCCAACGTCCTGACTTTC. Its protein product is CASSYYRSGANVLTF.

Comment on this clonotype: A much bigger clone sits one base away, suggesting this may be a read error. J is TRBJ1-3 and V is TRBV7-9; D not certain. The CDR3 covers 16 residues. Germline V gene sequence: CDR1 SEHNR, CDR2 FQNEAQ (reference sequence). CDR3 nucleotides: TGTACCAGCACCCTAGAGGGTTTTTACTCTGGAAACACCATATATTTT. It yields the protein CTSTLEGFYSGNTIYF.

This clonotype occurred many times. V is TRBV15 and J is TRBJ2-3; possible D gene TRBD2, 6 bases. The CDR3 spans 12 residues. The V gene lost 4 bases and the J gene lost 6 bases, with 8 bases spanning the gap. Per the germline V gene, CDR1 is LNHNV and CDR2 is YYDKDF (reference sequence). CDR3 protein: CATSKGGDTQYF. CDR3 in DNA: TGTGCCACCAGCAAGGGAGGCGATACGCAGTATTTT.

This clonotype was counted between two and nine times. The genes are TRBV20-1 and TRBJ2-1, with D perhaps TRBD2 (7 bases). V lost 1 base and J 9 bases, leaving 16 bases between the germline ends. There are 14 residues in the CDR3. The germline gives CDR1 DFQATT, CDR2 SNEGSKA (reference sequence). CDR3 residues: CSARVVRGAGEQFF. CDR3 sequence (DNA): TGCAGTGCTAGAGTAGTTCGGGGGGCGGGTGAGCAGTTCTTC.

The gene calls are TRBV5-1 and TRBJ2-5; no clear D. Trimming took 0 bases from V and 1 from J, leaving 10 bases between them. The V gene's germline CDR1 is SGHRS and CDR2 YFSETQ. The CDR3 consists of 15 residues. CDR3 in amino acids: CASSLAMAVQETQYF. CDR3 nucleotide sequence: TGCGCCAGCAGCTTGGCCATGGCAGTCCAAGAGACCCAGTACTTC. Full variable domain (missing parts from reference TRBV5-1 and TRBJ2-5): KAGVTQTPRYLIKTRGQQVTLSCSPISGHRSVSWYQQTPGQGLQFLFEYFSETQRNKGNFPGRFSGRQFSNSRSEMNVSTLELGDSALYLCASSLAMAVQETQYFGPGTRLLVL.

The chain combines TRBV4-3 with TRBJ2-6; maybe TRBD2 (6 bases). The ends were cut back, 3 bases at V and 3 bases at J, with 9 bases in the middle. Germline-derived CDR1 and CDR2 are LGHNA and YSLEER. This CDR3 spans 15 amino acids. CDR3 region: CASSQEGGGANVLTF. CDR3 nucleotides: TGCGCCAGCAGCCAGGAGGGAGGTGGGGCCAACGTCCTGACTTTC.

In its sample, this clonotype was seen a few times. The chain uses TRBV29-1 and TRBJ1-2; D uncertain. With 1 base removed from V and 4 bases from J, the gap between germline ends came to 10 bases. Germline CDR1 and CDR2: SQVTM and ANQGSEA. The CDR3 covers 13 residues. The CDR3 region is CSVEGLGGYGYTF. Written as DNA, the CDR3 is TGCAGCGTTGAAGGGCTGGGCGGCTATGGCTACACCTTC.

The rearrangement joins TRBV29-1 to TRBJ2-1; 8 nucleotides line up with TRBD1. The CDR3 consists of 15 residues. Germline CDR1 SQVTM, CDR2 ANQGSEA. V shed 6 bases and J 12 bases; nucleotides not matched to a gene: 19. CDR3 bases: TGCAGCGTAGATAAAACAGGGGGAGGAGTAATGATGCAGTTCTTC. It yields the protein CSVDKTGGGVMMQFF.

The V and J genes are TRBV5-1 and TRBJ2-3, with 10 positions matching TRBD2. The CDR3 is 17 amino acids. The germline gives CDR1 SGHRS, CDR2 YFSETQ. Unmatched junction bases numbered 9, after V lost 4 bases and J lost 1 base. The CDR3 DNA reads TGCGCCAGCAGCCCAACCGCTAGCGGGGGCGGCACAGATACGCAGTATTTT. This translates into CASSPTASGGGTDTQYF.

The CDR3 sequence: CASSLFSGGWNEQFF. Written as DNA, the CDR3 is TGTGCCAGCAGCTTATTTAGTGGGGGGTGGAATGAGCAGTTCTTC. The chain has TRBV5-5 and TRBJ2-1; D may be TRBD2 (6 bases). The V gene's germline CDR1 is SGHKS and CDR2 YYEKEE (reference sequence). The V end was cut by 2 bases, the J end by 7 bases, with 16 bases between. The CDR3 consists of 15 residues.

The rearrangement joins TRBV6-1 to TRBJ1-6, with D hard to call. Germline V lookup: CDR1 MNHNS, CDR2 SASEGT. The CDR3 extends over 14 amino acids. The V and J ends lost 2 bases and 6 bases respectively, with 8 bases between them. CDR3 nucleotide sequence: TGTGCCAGCAGTGAAAGGTCAGCTAATTCACCCCTCCACTTT. It codes for CASSERSANSPLHF.

V and J are TRBV5-1 and TRBJ1-1, with 8 bases matching TRBD1. V lost 3 bases and J lost 0; bases outside the gene matches: 4. The CDR3 loop spans 15 amino acids. Germline V lookup: CDR1 SGHRS, CDR2 YFSETQ. As DNA, the CDR3 is TGCGCCAGCAGCTGGACAGGGATCATGAACACTGAAGCTTTCTTT. Amino acid sequence: CASSWTGIMNTEAFF.

The J gene is TRBJ2-7, the V gene TRBV20-1, with D perhaps matching TRBD2 (6 bases). CDR3 length: 12 amino acids. The germline V gene has CDR1 DFQATT and CDR2 SNEGSKA (reference sequence). Trimming took 2 bases from V and 4 from J, leaving 9 bases between them. CDR3 protein: CSARLAEYEQYF. CDR3 coding DNA: TGCAGTGCTAGATTAGCGGAGTACGAGCAGTACTTC.

The CDR3 loop is CASSPQGVDYEQYF. The CDR3 region has the DNA TGTGCCAGCTCACCACAGGGGGTAGATTACGAGCAGTACTTC. The chain combines TRBV18 with TRBJ2-7, with D perhaps matching TRBD1 (6 bases). CDR1 is KGHSH and CDR2 is LQKENI in the germline V gene. V gave up 1 base and J gave up 4 bases, with 11 bases separating them. CDR3 length: 14 amino acids.

This clonotype was detected a few times. The chain recombines TRBV6-1 with TRBJ2-1, with D possibly being TRBD1 (5 bases). V dropped 2 bases and J dropped 3 bases, with 8 bases sitting between them. This CDR3 contains 14 residues. The germline V gene has CDR1 MNHNS and CDR2 SASEGT. The CDR3 DNA reads TGTGCCAGCAGTGAAATCCAGGGCTACAATGAGCAGTTCTTC. Translation: CASSEIQGYNEQFF.

V gene TRBV24-1 combines with J gene TRBJ2-3; D gene unclear. Germline V gene data show CDR1 as KGHDR and CDR2 as SFDVKD. V shed 4 bases and J shed 4 bases, with 8 bases lying between them. The CDR3 spans 13 residues. Here the CDR3 reads CATSDYGADTQYF. CDR3 in DNA: TGTGCCACCAGTGACTATGGGGCAGATACGCAGTATTTT.

The chain employs TRBV12-3 or TRBV12-4 and TRBJ2-2; 8 nucleotides agree with TRBD1. Trimming removed 0 bases from V and 8 bases from J; junction bases left unmatched: 11. This CDR3 spans 17 amino acids. CDR3 DNA: TGTGCCAGCAGTTTAGCGCTAACGGGACAGGACTATGGGGAGCTGTTTTTT. It is translated as CASSLALTGQDYGELFF.

This chain connects TRBV5-1 to TRBJ2-2; TRBD2 agrees at 9 bases. Trimming removed 4 bases from V and 5 bases from J; junction bases left unmatched: 9. Germline values: CDR1 SGHRS, CDR2 YFSETQ. The CDR3 covers 16 residues. The CDR3 bases are TGCGCCAGCAGCCAAACTAGCGGGCCGACGACCGGGGAGCTGTTTTTT. It encodes CASSQTSGPTTGELFF. Complete variable domain (other parts from reference TRBV5-1 and TRBJ2-2): KAGVTQTPRYLIKTRGQQVTLSCSPISGHRSVSWYQQTPGQGLQFLFEYFSETQRNKGNFPGRFSGRQFSNSRSEMNVSTLELGDSALYLCASSQTSGPTTGELFFGEGSRLTVL.

J is TRBJ2-7 and V is TRBV29-1; tentatively, D is TRBD1 or TRBD2 (5 bases each). With 7 bases removed from V and 9 bases from J, the gap between germline ends came to 22 bases. Germline lookup yields CDR1 SQVTM and CDR2 ANQGSEA. There are 13 residues in the CDR3. Here the CDR3 reads CSAKSGTGLGQYF. CDR3 in DNA: TGCAGCGCGAAGTCCGGGACCGGGTTAGGGCAGTACTTC.

This clonotype came up a few times. This sequence joins TRBV7-6 and TRBJ2-7; 9 bases align to TRBD1. CDR1 SGHVS and CDR2 FNYEAQ come from the germline V gene. The CDR3 extends over 15 amino acids. V trimming: 5 bases; J trimming: 3 bases; junction bases outside the gene matches: 8. CDR3 bases: TGTGCCAGCAGCCCAGCCGGGACAGGGATCTACGAGCAGTACTTC. This translates into CASSPAGTGIYEQYF. The variable domain in full, with the rest retrieved from reference TRBV7-6 and TRBJ2-7, is GAGVSQSPRYKVTKRGQDVALRCDPISGHVSLYWYRQALGQGPEFLTYFNYEAQQDKSGLPNDRFSAERPEGSISTLTIQRTEQRDSAMYRCASSPAGTGIYEQYFGPGTRLTVT.

This clonotype was counted between two and nine times. V gene TRBV6-1 combines with J gene TRBJ2-1; 8 bases map to TRBD2. With 6 bases clipped from V and 2 bases from J, the junction kept 6 bases outside the gene matches. CDR3 size: 15 residues. Germline V gene sequence: CDR1 MNHNS, CDR2 SASEGT. The CDR3 sequence is CASRPLAETYNEQFF. The DNA for the CDR3 is TGTGCCAGCAGACCACTAGCGGAGACCTACAATGAGCAGTTCTTC.

This clonotype appeared a few times. The chain combines TRBV29-1 with TRBJ1-2, with 8 bases fitting TRBD1. CDR3 length equals 13 residues. CDR1 is SQVTM, CDR2 ANQGSEA, per germline. V lost 6 bases, J lost 8 bases, and 11 bases stayed unmatched. CDR3 nucleotide sequence: TGCAGCGTCGGTCGGACAGGGAGGGACGGCTACACCTTC. Translated: CSVGRTGRDGYTF. Drawing the rest from reference TRBV29-1 and TRBJ1-2, the complete variable domain is SAVISQKPSRDICQRGTSLTIQCQVDSQVTMMFWYRQQPGQSLTLIATANQGSEATYESGFVIDKFPISRPNLTFSTLTVSNMSPEDSSIYLCSVGRTGRDGYTFGSGTRLTVV.

The rearrangement uses TRBV4-2 and TRBJ1-2; 11 positions match TRBD1. Looked up from germline, CDR1 is LGHNA and CDR2 is YNFKEQ. The CDR3 runs to 14 residues. Unmatched junction bases numbered 5, after V lost 5 bases and J lost 6 bases. The CDR3 DNA is TGTGCCAGCAGCGGAGGACAGGGGGCGCATGGCTACACCTTC. This sequence encodes CASSGGQGAHGYTF.

The chain has TRBV5-1 and TRBJ2-7; TRBD2 is a possible D gene (7 bases). Looked up from germline, CDR1 is SGHRS and CDR2 is YFSETQ. V was trimmed by 4 bases and J by 2 bases, leaving 16 bases between them. The CDR3 loop spans 15 amino acids. In DNA form, the CDR3 reads TGCGCCAGCAGCAGCGGGACACTCGGACCCTACGAGCAGTACTTC. Encoded protein: CASSSGTLGPYEQYF.